These 5 T cell receptor beta chains share one sample of origin, sequenced in a study of cytomegalovirus exposure and HLA in healthy donors. 13 Jbeta primers and 60 Vbeta primers were used for the PCR. Generated by immunoSEQ multiplex PCR, the TCRdb table keeps only in-frame clones and is missing some. The sample records more than 85,000 clones, around 74% being singletons. What was sequenced was PBMCs. The receptors were sampled from a male donor in good health and CMV-seropositive.

The chain recombines TRBV2 with TRBJ1-6; D uncertain. The germline CDR1 and CDR2 sequences are SNHLY and FYNNEI. V lost 1 base to trimming and J lost 6 bases, with 10 bases between them. CDR3 length: 15 amino acids. CDR3 sequence reads: CASSEELLTNSPLHF. CDR3 coding DNA: TGTGCCAGCAGTGAAGAACTCTTAACTAATTCACCCCTCCACTTT.

The chain couples TRBV7-6 to TRBJ2-6; D is uncertain. The V gene lost 5 bases and the J gene lost 1 base, with 15 bases spanning the gap. Per the germline V gene, CDR1 is SGHVS and CDR2 is FNYEAQ. The CDR3 runs 17 residues. The CDR3 DNA sequence: TGTGCCAGCAGCCCTCAGACTCAGATATCTGGGGCCAACGTCCTGACTTTC. Translation: CASSPQTQISGANVLTF.

The rearrangement joins TRBV7-2 to TRBJ1-2, with TRBD1 matching 9 bases. Germline CDR1 and CDR2: SGHTA and FQGNSA. With 6 bases clipped from V and 8 bases from J, the junction kept 10 bases outside the gene matches. The CDR3 totals 14 residues. This chain's CDR3 is CASRPGTGFEGYTF. CDR3 nucleotide sequence: TGTGCCAGCAGACCCGGGACAGGGTTCGAAGGCTACACCTTC.

The chain joins TRBV25-1 to TRBJ1-1; perhaps TRBD1 as D (6 bases). The germline V and J ends were trimmed by 1 base and 2 bases, with 11 bases remaining between them. The CDR3 extends over 15 amino acids. Germline-derived CDR1 and CDR2 are MGHDK and SYGVNS. CDR3 sequence reads: CASSESGGDNTEAFF. In DNA form, the CDR3 reads TGTGCCAGCAGTGAATCTGGGGGCGATAACACTGAAGCTTTCTTT.

The chain employs TRBV19 and TRBJ2-7; D is perhaps TRBD2 (6 bases). The CDR3 has 15 amino acids. The V end was cut by 6 bases, the J end by 4 bases, with 19 bases between. Germline V lookup: CDR1 LNHDA, CDR2 SQIVND (reference sequence). Written as DNA, the CDR3 is TGTGCCAGTAGCCCGCCGGGGGACCCGATTTACGAGCAGTACTTC. Translation: CASSPPGDPIYEQYF. Full variable domain (remainder filled in from reference TRBV19 and TRBJ2-7): DGGITQSPKYLFRKEGQNVTLSCEQNLNHDAMYWYRQDPGQGLRLIYYSQIVNDFQKGDIAEGYSVSREKKESFPLTVTSAQKNPTAFYLCASSPPGDPIYEQYFGPGTRLTVT.